Below are 28 T cell receptor beta chains sequenced from a single sample in a study of cytomegalovirus exposure and HLA in healthy donors. Profiled with immunoSEQ multiplex PCR; TCRdb holds only in-frame clones, not every one. The sample carries some 74,000 clones, roughly 93% recorded once. The material sequenced was PBMCs. The receptors were sampled from a woman between 25 and 40 years old in good health and CMV-seronegative.

The chain has TRBV6-5 and TRBJ2-3; 8 bases map to TRBD2. CDR1 is MNHEY and CDR2 is SVGAGI in the germline V gene. There are 15 residues in the CDR3. Germline trimming cut 4 bases from V and 4 bases from J; bases unmatched to any gene: 7. This CDR3 is CASSSTRGGSDTQYF. CDR3 nucleotides: TGTGCCAGCAGTTCCACCCGGGGGGGCTCAGATACGCAGTATTTT.

This chain joins TRBV4-3 and TRBJ1-6, with D maybe TRBD1 (5 bases). The ends were cut back, 0 bases at V and 9 bases at J, with 15 bases in the middle. The germline gives CDR1 LGHNA, CDR2 YSLEER. The CDR3 runs to 16 residues. Here the CDR3 reads CASSQEEGLGLSPLHF. The CDR3 coding sequence is TGCGCCAGCAGCCAAGAAGAGGGCTTGGGACTTTCACCCCTCCACTTT.

This clone was seen more than once but under ten times. The chain combines TRBV19 with TRBJ2-7, with D possibly TRBD1 on 5 matching bases. Germline V gene data show CDR1 as LNHDA and CDR2 as SQIVND (reference sequence). Between the trimmed V and J ends, which lost 3 bases and 4 bases, there was a span of 13 bases. This CDR3 comprises 14 residues. The chain's CDR3 is CASSIADRAYEQYF. DNA of the CDR3: TGTGCCAGTAGTATCGCCGACAGAGCTTACGAGCAGTACTTC. The entire variable domain, with the rest obtained from reference TRBV19 and TRBJ2-7, is as follows: DGGITQSPKYLFRKEGQNVTLSCEQNLNHDAMYWYRQDPGQGLRLIYYSQIVNDFQKGDIAEGYSVSREKKESFPLTVTSAQKNPTAFYLCASSIADRAYEQYFGPGTRLTVT.

The chain is built from TRBV29-1 and TRBJ1-2; D might be TRBD1 (6 bases). This CDR3 has 13 amino acids. Trimming removed 2 bases from V and 7 bases from J, with 14 bases in between. Germline V gene data show CDR1 as SQVTM and CDR2 as ANQGSEA. The CDR3 DNA reads TGCAGCGTTGAACCTCGGGGAGGGGGTGGCTACACCTTC. This encodes CSVEPRGGGGYTF.

The V gene is TRBV6-6, the J gene TRBJ1-1, with 9 bases lining up with TRBD1. J gave up 10 bases and V 6 bases, and 15 bases lay outside the gene matches. This CDR3 has 15 amino acids. The germline CDR1 and CDR2 sequences are MNHNY and SVGAGI (reference sequence). The CDR3 protein is CASSDQRGQGIGAFF. The DNA of the CDR3 is TGTGCCAGCAGCGACCAAAGGGGACAGGGTATCGGAGCTTTCTTT.

V is TRBV7-2 and J is TRBJ2-1; the match to TRBD2 covers 11 bases. Per germline, CDR1 SGHTA and CDR2 FQGNSA. CDR3 length: 14 residues. V shed 3 bases, J shed 8 bases, and the junction held 3 bases outside the gene matches. The CDR3 spells CASSFSGGVDEQFF. CDR3 bases: TGTGCCAGCAGCTTTAGCGGGGGGGTCGATGAGCAGTTCTTC.

This sequence joins TRBV5-1 and TRBJ1-1; the D gene is possibly TRBD1 (6 bases). The CDR3 loop spans 12 amino acids. The V end lost 0 bases, the J end lost 9 bases, and 9 bases lay between the germline ends. Germline loops: CDR1 SGHRS, CDR2 YFSETQ. The CDR3 sequence: CASSLEDRQAFF. DNA of the CDR3: TGCGCCAGCAGCTTGGAGGACAGACAAGCTTTCTTT.

The V call is TRBV6-5, the J call TRBJ2-7, with TRBD2 matching over 7 bases. From germline, CDR1 is MNHEY and CDR2 SVGAGI. The CDR3 loop spans 14 amino acids. V trimming: 0 bases; J trimming: 2 bases; junction bases outside the gene matches: 1. The CDR3 region has the DNA TGTGCCAGCAGTTACTCGGGGGGGACCTACGAGCAGTACTTC. It yields the protein CASSYSGGTYEQYF.

The chain employs TRBV7-3 and TRBJ2-1, with D possibly being TRBD1 (6 bases). There are 16 residues in the CDR3. Trimming left V 6 bases short and J 4 bases short, with 19 bases between. Per germline, CDR1 SGHTA and CDR2 FQGTGA. CDR3: CASSARVRGRYNEQFF. For the CDR3, the DNA is TGTGCCAGCAGTGCCCGGGTCAGGGGTCGGTACAATGAGCAGTTCTTC.

This rearrangement joins TRBV28 to TRBJ1-4, with a weak D call TRBD1 (5 bases). The germline CDR1 and CDR2 sequences are MDHEN and SYDVKM. V lost 3 bases to trimming and J lost 5 bases, with 10 bases between them. CDR3 size: 14 residues. The CDR3 nucleotides read TGTGCCAGCAGTTTGACAGCTGACAATGAAAAACTGTTTTTT. Translated: CASSLTADNEKLFF.

This chain joins TRBV6-1 and TRBJ1-1, with 8 positions matching TRBD1. Germline CDR1 MNHNS, CDR2 SASEGT. CDR3 size: 13 residues. After removal of 3 bases from V and 5 bases from J, the junction contained 2 bases not matched to a gene. For the CDR3, the DNA is TGTGCCAGCAGTGATCGACAGGGGACTGAAGCTTTCTTT. This sequence encodes CASSDRQGTEAFF.

V usage is TRBV27 and J usage is TRBJ2-1; TRBD2 matches 7 bases. The CDR3 is 17 amino acids. Trimming at V came to 2 bases and at J to 1 base, leaving 8 bases not matched to a gene. Germline V gene data show CDR1 as MNHEY and CDR2 as SMNVEV (reference sequence). CDR3 residues: CASSLGWGRGSYNEQFF. The CDR3 nucleotides read TGTGCCAGCAGTTTAGGTTGGGGGAGGGGTTCCTACAATGAGCAGTTCTTC.

The chain links TRBV21-1 to TRBJ1-2. TRBV21-1 is recorded as a pseudogene. The CDR3 totals 10 residues. CDR3 in amino acids: CASSTGGYTF. CDR3 nucleotide sequence: TGTGCCAGCAGCACGGGGGGCTACACCTTC.

The chain uses TRBV7-8 and TRBJ1-1, with D possibly matching TRBD1 (6 bases). Trimming stripped 1 base from V and 2 bases from J, with 11 bases between. The CDR3 totals 15 residues. The germline CDR1 and CDR2 sequences are SGHVS and FQNEAQ. The chain's CDR3 is CASSLVGQKNTEAFF. CDR3 nucleotide sequence: TGTGCCAGCAGCTTAGTGGGACAAAAAAACACTGAAGCTTTCTTT.

The genes are TRBV27 and TRBJ2-1, with TRBD1 as a possible D gene (5 bases). The CDR3 is made up of 15 amino acids. V was clipped by 3 bases and J by 4 bases, with 13 bases between them. Germline CDR1 reads MNHEY; CDR2 reads SMNVEV (reference sequence). CDR3 sequence reads: CASSFGRANYNEQFF. CDR3 coding DNA: TGTGCCAGCAGTTTCGGCAGGGCCAATTACAATGAGCAGTTCTTC.

This chain uses TRBV7-2 with TRBJ2-7, with 12 bases fitting TRBD2. After removal of 4 bases from V and 3 bases from J, the junction contained 1 base not matched to a gene. CDR3 length: 14 residues. Germline V gene sequence: CDR1 SGHTA, CDR2 FQGNSA. The CDR3 DNA sequence: TGTGCCAGCAGCTCGGGACTAGCGGGCTACGAGCAGTACTTC. Translation: CASSSGLAGYEQYF.

This clone was counted once. The CDR3 region is CASPGRANTGELFF. The CDR3 region has the DNA TGTGCCAGCCCGGGGAGGGCAAACACCGGGGAGCTGTTTTTT. V usage is TRBV19 and J usage is TRBJ2-2; 7 bases fit TRBD2. CDR1 is LNHDA, CDR2 SQIVND, per germline (reference sequence). V was clipped by 9 bases and J by 2 bases; unmatched bases: 6. The CDR3 extends over 14 amino acids.

The gene calls are TRBV9 and TRBJ2-2; a weak D match, TRBD1 (6 bases). Trimming removed 2 bases from V and 2 bases from J, with 16 bases in between. This CDR3 has 17 residues. Germline V lookup: CDR1 SGDLS, CDR2 YYNGEE. The CDR3 reads CASSVTGFLGNTGELFF. In DNA form, the CDR3 reads TGTGCCAGCAGCGTTACAGGGTTTTTAGGTAACACCGGGGAGCTGTTTTTT.

This clone appeared a single time. V and J are TRBV11-2 and TRBJ1-1, with D perhaps matching TRBD1 (6 bases). This CDR3 comprises 15 residues. Germline CDR1 and CDR2: SGHAT and FQNNGV. Deletions cut 5 bases from V and 5 bases from J, with 18 bases between. The CDR3 here is CASSARGGIATEAFF. In nucleotides, the CDR3 is TGTGCCAGCAGCGCACGAGGGGGAATTGCGACTGAAGCTTTCTTT. Full variable domain (missing parts from reference TRBV11-2 and TRBJ1-1): EAGVAQSPRYKIIEKRQSVAFWCNPISGHATLYWYQQILGQGPKLLIQFQNNGVVDDSQLPKDRFSAERLKGVDSTLKIQPAKLEDSAVYLCASSARGGIATEAFFGQGTRLTVV.

In its sample, this clone was seen many times. This chain joins TRBV6-5 and TRBJ2-5; 7 bases fit TRBD1. Germline V CDR1 and CDR2: MNHEY, SVGAGI. J gave up 1 base and V 0 bases, and 2 bases lay outside the gene matches. The CDR3 sequence is 15 residues long. The CDR3 DNA sequence: TGTGCCAGCAGTTACTCGGGACAGCTCCAAGAGACCCAGTACTTC. Amino acids: CASSYSGQLQETQYF.

The chain has TRBV7-9 and TRBJ2-5; 8 bases match TRBD1. This CDR3 is built from 17 residues. Germline V lookup: CDR1 SEHNR, CDR2 FQNEAQ (reference sequence). V lost 6 bases and J lost 6; bases outside the gene matches: 18. Written as DNA, the CDR3 is TGTGCCAGCAGATCGATCCAGGGGGCCCAGGTAACAAAGACCCAGTACTTC. This translates into CASRSIQGAQVTKTQYF.

The chain combines TRBV7-9 with TRBJ2-5; D might be TRBD1 (5 bases). The J call may not be correct, given that the DNA end is closer to TRBJ2-7. The CDR3 has 16 residues. Germline V gene sequence: CDR1 SEHNR, CDR2 FQNEAQ (reference sequence). Written as DNA, the CDR3 is TGTGCCAGCAGCTTGGGCGTTGGGGCCGGAACCTACGAGCAGTACTTC. It yields the protein CASSLGVGAGTYEQYF.

The V gene is TRBV15, the J gene TRBJ1-1; D is unresolved. V was cut by 0 bases and J by 11 bases, with 13 bases left in between. The germline V gene encodes CDR1 LNHNV and CDR2 YYDKDF (reference sequence). The CDR3 contains 13 residues. The CDR3 region is CATSRDQRAEAFF. CDR3 nucleotides: TGTGCCACCAGCAGAGATCAGAGGGCGGAGGCTTTCTTT.

The chain links TRBV7-2 to TRBJ1-3; 8 positions match TRBD1. The CDR3 has 16 residues. Germline loops: CDR1 SGHTA, CDR2 FQGNSA. V lost 3 bases to trimming and J lost 2 bases; unmatched junction nucleotides: 6. DNA of the CDR3: TGTGCCAGCAGCTTCCAGGGGGCGCAGGCTGGAAACACCATATATTTT. Its protein is CASSFQGAQAGNTIYF.

The chain has TRBV30 and TRBJ2-3; 10 bases are shared with TRBD2. The CDR3 length is 15 residues. Unmatched junction bases numbered 7, after V lost 1 base and J lost 6 bases. Germline V CDR1 and CDR2: GTSNPN, SVGIG (reference sequence). The CDR3 spells CAWSGQSGLADTQYF. CDR3 in DNA: TGTGCCTGGAGTGGACAGTCGGGACTAGCGGATACGCAGTATTTT.

V is TRBV6-5 and J is TRBJ2-7; unclear D gene. The length of the CDR3 is 15 residues. Germline V gene lookup returns CDR1 MNHEY and CDR2 SVGAGI. V lost 0 bases and J lost 1, with 10 bases in between. The CDR3: CASSYSTRLSYEQYF. The DNA for the CDR3 is TGTGCCAGCAGTTACTCGACGAGACTGTCCTACGAGCAGTACTTC.

Details on this clone: The junction does not match germline at one end; this may be a read error. For the CDR3, the DNA is TGTGCCAGCAGCTTTAGTGGGACTAGCGGCACCAGGGAGCTGTTTTTT. Translation gives CASSFSGTSGTRELFF. The V and J genes are TRBV7-3 and TRBJ2-2, with 11 positions matching TRBD2. The CDR3 runs 16 residues. The germline V gene encodes CDR1 SGHTA and CDR2 FQGTGA.

This clone was seen just once. The chain combines TRBV29-1 with TRBJ1-2; a weak D match, TRBD1 (5 bases). The CDR3 contains 12 residues. V shed 5 bases and J shed 4 bases, with 11 bases lying between them. The germline CDR1 and CDR2 sequences are SQVTM and ANQGSEA. The CDR3 spells CSVPQGGYGYTF. DNA for the CDR3: TGCAGCGTTCCTCAGGGAGGCTATGGCTACACCTTC.